One and the same sample provided the 14 T cell receptor beta chains below, sequenced in a study of tumor-infiltrating lymphocytes in primary liver carcinoma. Co-extraction yielded RNA and DNA from approximately 20-30 mg of unsorted bulk tissue. A constant-region primer served to make TCR beta cDNA from about 0.45 ug total RNA. Three nested multiplex PCR rounds, a slightly modified ARM-PCR, produced the libraries for TCR beta. Two initial PCR rounds of about 10 cycles each paired TRBV1-TRBV30 forward primers with a C-beta reverse primer. TCRdb itself ran the multiplex PCR reads through MiXCR, one entry per CDR3 protein. Of about 99,000 distinct CDR3 sequences in the sample, around 63% are singletons; the top ten hold around 8.8%. Sequencing used liver tumor tissue from sampling region 5. The subset is: tumor region T5, tumor centre. These receptors were collected from a woman aged 60-70 years with primary liver carcinoma and hepatitis B virus infection.

With regard to this clonotype: Its ends do not fully match the called genes, so a read error is possible. The rearrangement links TRBV6-5 to TRBJ2-3; D call uncertain. Germline V gene data show CDR1 as MNHEY and CDR2 as SVGAGI. CDR3 length: 14 residues. The CDR3 DNA sequence: TGTGTCAGCAGTTATGTGTCCGGCACAGATACACAGTATTTT. Its protein product is CVSSYVSGTDTQYF.

This clonotype has just a few counts. It may be a read error: a sequence one base away is much more abundant. The chain combines TRBV7-9 with TRBJ2-2; 15 bases map to TRBD2. The germline CDR1 and CDR2 sequences are SEHNR and FQNEAQ (reference sequence). This CDR3 comprises 15 residues. DNA of the CDR3: TGTACCAGCAGGGGACTAGCGGGAGGTGCAGGGGAGCTGTTTTTT. It encodes CTSRGLAGGAGELFF.

Worth noting for this clonotype: An end of the junction does not agree with germline; a read error may underlie this. The chain joins TRBV6-1 to TRBJ2-1, with D perhaps matching TRBD2 (7 bases). The CDR3 is made up of 16 amino acids. Germline assignment: CDR1 MNHNS and CDR2 SASEGT. CDR3 in DNA: TGTGTCAGCAGTGAAGCGCCCGGGACGGGGGGCTATGAGCAGTTCTTC. Translating it yields CVSSEAPGTGGYEQFF.

The chain carries TRBV29-1 and TRBJ2-5; TRBD2 aligns across 7 bases. Germline CDR1 reads SQVTM; CDR2 reads ANQGSEA. The CDR3 length is 13 residues. The CDR3 DNA reads TGCAGTCATAGTGGGAGGGCCGGGGAGACCCAGTACTTC. Translation gives CSHSGRAGETQYF. The full variable domain, in which reference TRBV29-1 and TRBJ2-5 provide the parts outside the CDR3, is SAVISQKPSRDICQRGTSLTIQCQVDSQVTMMFWYRQQPGQSLTLIATANQGSEATYESGFVIDKFPISRPNLTFSTLTVSNMSPEDSSIYLCSHSGRAGETQYFGPGTRLLVL.

A word on this clonotype: A junction end diverges from the germline sequence, so it may reflect a read error. This chain uses TRBV6-1 with TRBJ2-7; either TRBD1 or TRBD2 may fit D (5 bases each). This CDR3 spans 16 amino acids. The germline V gene encodes CDR1 MNHNS and CDR2 SASEGT. The CDR3 DNA reads TGTGCCAGCAGCGAAGAAGAGGGTAGGGGCTCCTACGAGCAGTACTTC. Its translation is CASSEEEGRGSYEQYF.

This sequence joins TRBV6-2 or TRBV6-3 and TRBJ1-1; D is uncertain. Germline values: CDR1 MNHEY, CDR2 SVGEGT. The CDR3 runs 12 residues. The CDR3 region has the DNA TGTGTCATCCACAGACAGAACACTGAAGCTTTCTTT. Protein product: CVIHRQNTEAFF.

Worth noting for this clonotype: The junction departs from germline at one end; a sequencing error may be responsible. This chain joins TRBV29-1 and TRBJ2-3; D call uncertain. Germline V lookup: CDR1 SQVTM, CDR2 ANQGSEA. This CDR3 spans 12 amino acids. The CDR3 bases are TGCAGCGTTGGAAGGAGTACAGATACTCAGTGTTTT. Translated, it gives CSVGRSTDTQCF.

A word on this clonotype: The junction departs from germline at one end; a sequencing error may be responsible. The chain uses TRBV11-1 and TRBJ2-7, with TRBD1 as a possible D gene (7 bases). The CDR3 loop spans 14 amino acids. From germline, CDR1 is SGHAT and CDR2 FQDESV (reference sequence). The CDR3 here is CASSRTGGSYKQYF. CDR3 bases: TGTGCAAGCAGCCGGACAGGAGGGTCCTACAAGCAGTACTTC. Looking up the rest from reference TRBV11-1 and TRBJ2-7 gives the full variable domain: EAEVAQSPRYKITEKSQAVAFWCDPISGHATLYWYRQILGQGPELLVQFQDESVVDDSQLPKDRFSAERLKGVDSTLKIQPAELGDSAMYLCASSRTGGSYKQYFGPGTRLTVT.

This clonotype showed up many times. The chain uses TRBV13 and TRBJ2-2; 9 bases line up with TRBD2. With 4 bases clipped from V and 1 base from J, the junction kept 1 base outside the gene matches. This CDR3 has 15 residues. Germline CDR1 and CDR2: PRHDT and FYEKMQ (reference sequence). CDR3 DNA sequence: TGTGCCAGCAGCTCGACTAGCGGGAACACCGGGGAGCTGTTTTTT. It yields the protein CASSSTSGNTGELFF.

V usage is TRBV6-2 or TRBV6-3 and J usage is TRBJ2-1; the D is unclear. With 8 bases removed from V and 8 bases from J, the gap between germline ends came to 13 bases. The germline V gene encodes CDR1 MNHEY and CDR2 SVGEGT. The CDR3 consists of 12 residues. This CDR3 is CASCHGRDEQFF. CDR3 sequence (DNA): TGTGCCAGCTGTCACGGGCGAGATGAGCAGTTCTTC.

The CDR3 is CSAYSGVQETQYF. The CDR3 DNA is TGCAGCGCCTATTCGGGAGTTCAAGAGACCCAGTACTTC. The chain employs TRBV29-1 and TRBJ2-5; D perhaps matches TRBD2 (6 bases). Trimming took 7 bases from V and 2 from J, leaving 14 bases between them. CDR3 length equals 13 residues. Germline V lookup: CDR1 SQVTM, CDR2 ANQGSEA. The complete variable domain, with remaining parts taken from reference TRBV29-1 and TRBJ2-5, reads SAVISQKPSRDICQRGTSLTIQCQVDSQVTMMFWYRQQPGQSLTLIATANQGSEATYESGFVIDKFPISRPNLTFSTLTVSNMSPEDSSIYLCSAYSGVQETQYFGPGTRLLVL.

By frequency in the sample, this clonotype is medium-sized. This sequence joins TRBV11-3 and TRBJ2-1; 14 positions agree with TRBD2. CDR3 length: 19 amino acids. Germline trimming cut 1 base from V and 4 bases from J; bases unmatched to any gene: 9. The germline V gene has CDR1 SGHNT and CDR2 YENEEA. CDR3: CASSLGGTSGSLVYNEQFF. CDR3 in DNA: TGTGCCAGCAGCTTAGGCGGGACTAGCGGGAGTCTGGTATACAATGAGCAGTTCTTC.

A word on this clonotype: Relative to the germline gene, one junction end is altered; a read error may explain this. The genes are TRBV6-1 and TRBJ1-1; D is unresolved. The CDR3 is 12 amino acids. Germline V lookup: CDR1 MNHNS, CDR2 SASEGT. The CDR3 DNA is TGTGCCGGCAGTGAAGTTGGGAGGTTGCCTAACTTT. Translated: CAGSEVGRLPNF.

Details on this clonotype: One base away lies a much larger clone, so this may be a sequencing read error. J is TRBJ1-6 and V is TRBV10-3; D call uncertain. This CDR3 has 14 amino acids. Germline CDR1 and CDR2: ENHRY and SYGVKD. The V end was cut by 0 bases, the J end by 8 bases, with 8 bases between. CDR3 coding DNA: TGTGCCATCAGTGAGTCGGTCACGGATTCACCCCTCCACTTT. Amino acid sequence: CAISESVTDSPLHF.